The T cell receptor (beta chain) under discussion was sequenced for a study of blood T cell repertoires in COVID-19. Authors' methods: The assay estimated nucleated cells by amplifying reference gene primers. Using immunoSEQ multiplex PCR, the repertoire was profiled, and TCRdb retains in-frame clones only, with some absent. The V and J calls and clone size are taken from that table; D and trimming were inferred from the DNA. The sample shows 75,000 to 90,000 clones, over 65% of them seen only once. The V gene end was trimmed by 8 bases and the J gene end by 4 bases; junction bases not matched to a gene: 6. Germline V gene lookup returns CDR1 GTSNPN and CDR2 SVGIG (reference sequence). The CDR3 runs to 13 residues. Only one count was recorded for this clone.

This TCR came from a human donor in a cohort sampled during active COVID-19. Sequencing used peripheral blood. V usage is TRBV30 and J usage is TRBJ2-1; 9 bases are shared with TRBD2. The CDR3 here is CAGTSGSYNEQFF. CDR3 nucleotides: TGTGCCGGAACTAGCGGGTCTTACAATGAGCAGTTCTTC.